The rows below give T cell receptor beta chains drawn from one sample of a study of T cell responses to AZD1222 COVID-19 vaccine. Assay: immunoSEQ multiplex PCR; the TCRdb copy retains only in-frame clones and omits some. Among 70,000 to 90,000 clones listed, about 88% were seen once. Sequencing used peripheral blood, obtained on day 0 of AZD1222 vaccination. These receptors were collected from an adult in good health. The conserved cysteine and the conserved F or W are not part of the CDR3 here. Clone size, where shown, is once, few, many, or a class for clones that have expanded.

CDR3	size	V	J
AISENEANEQF	.	TRBV10-3	TRBJ2-1
ASSHVRREDGGEQF	.	TRBV3-1/TRBV3-2	TRBJ2-1
ASSQGVVGMGNQPQH	.	TRBV4-1	TRBJ1-5
ASSAPVSPLH	.	TRBV10-2	TRBJ1-6
ASSKALGYGYT	.	TRBV21-1	TRBJ1-2
AWSGTGGTEAF	.	TRBV30	TRBJ1-1
SVGDRVTEAF	.	TRBV29-1	TRBJ1-1
ASSLGTETYNVPF	.	TRBV5-1	TRBJ2-1
ASSPSDRGREQY	few	TRBV3-1/TRBV3-2	TRBJ2-7
ASSLGQGRGEAF	.	TRBV13	TRBJ1-1
ASRLGTGFYNEQF	few	TRBV6-5	TRBJ2-1
ASSWGSNYEQY	.	TRBV5-6	TRBJ2-7
ASDRIGYGYT	.	TRBV6-5	TRBJ1-2
ASSPLGRGAF	.	TRBV4-1	TRBJ1-1
ASSQGTGRNQPQH	.	TRBV3-1/TRBV3-2	TRBJ1-5
ASSPGGTGNTEAF	.	TRBV18	TRBJ1-1
ASSAITSGPDNEQF	few	TRBV5-6	TRBJ2-1
ASSLSRDRGPEQY	once	TRBV18	TRBJ2-7
ASSLRRDNEQF	.	TRBV5-6	TRBJ2-1
ATLVRGRDQPQH	once	TRBV28	TRBJ1-5
ASSLSGGPQETQY	.	TRBV7-9	TRBJ2-5
ASSLASWVAF	.	TRBV7-2	TRBJ1-1
ASSPGDGNYGYT	.	TRBV4-1	TRBJ1-2
ASSPGPYGYT	.	TRBV6-5	TRBJ1-2
ASSFGSSYEQY	.	TRBV5-6	TRBJ2-7
ASSLSAGTGYT	.	TRBV14	TRBJ1-2
ASSPDRGSPNEKLF	.	TRBV5-4	TRBJ1-4
ASSHPDRANYGYT	.	TRBV5-1	TRBJ1-2
ASSLGSSLGNEQF	.	TRBV5-1	TRBJ2-1
ASSIGRETDEQF	.	TRBV19	TRBJ2-1
ASSPRSDYGYT	.	TRBV7-9	TRBJ1-2
ASSLGQGFGYT	.	TRBV28	TRBJ1-2
ASSLGTRGYEQY	.	TRBV5-6	TRBJ2-7
ASSPGWGGYNEQF	.	TRBV5-4	TRBJ2-1
ASSQGPALGGELF	.	TRBV3-1/TRBV3-2	TRBJ2-2
ASSSPGVLSYEQY	.	TRBV5-4	TRBJ2-7
ASSQVSGSMNTEAF	once	TRBV14	TRBJ1-1
ASSYSTSGRVSEQY	.	TRBV6-6	TRBJ2-7
ASSELSVAHLNTEAF	.	TRBV21-1	TRBJ1-1
ASSYRRDFDNEQF	.	TRBV6-5	TRBJ2-1
ASSVQGGTEAF	.	TRBV6-1	TRBJ1-1
ASSPPTGAYEQY	once	TRBV18	TRBJ2-7
ASMKGASTDGYT	.	TRBV25-1	TRBJ1-2
ASGDRDGNTIY	.	TRBV12-3/TRBV12-4	TRBJ1-3
ASSPSHDGTEAF	.	TRBV9	TRBJ1-1
ASSQGSHGHYGYT	.	TRBV3-1/TRBV3-2	TRBJ1-2
ASSIASGINTEAF	.	TRBV19	TRBJ1-1
ASGTVVYEQY	once	TRBV27	TRBJ2-7
ASSITEGTEAF	.	TRBV19	TRBJ1-1
ASSQGRYEQY	.	TRBV19	TRBJ2-7
ASSQWAEAEAF	.	TRBV4-1	TRBJ1-1
ASSQVEGAVDEQY	few	TRBV3-1/TRBV3-2	TRBJ2-7
ASSFLKGTGHQPQH	.	TRBV28	TRBJ1-5
ASSLTPYTDTQY	.	TRBV11-3	TRBJ2-3
ASSRTEEYGYT	.	TRBV7-8	TRBJ1-2
ASSSTGAATNEKLF	.	TRBV18	TRBJ1-4
ASSFGGERTQY	.	TRBV11-2	TRBJ2-5